The rows below give T cell receptor beta chains drawn from one sample of a study of blood T cell repertoires in COVID-19. TCRdb's table, derived via immunoSEQ multiplex PCR, lists solely in-frame clones and lacks some. The sample yields roughly 49,000 clones, roughly 90% seen once. Sample: peripheral blood. The receptor source for this set is a woman older than 75 with acute or convalescent COVID-19. CDR3s include the opening cysteine and the closing phenylalanine or tryptophan. Each record gives: V gene, clone size, J gene, D gene, CDR3 DNA, CDR3 protein. The D gene is left open where the match is weak. The size entry is marked missing in some rows and otherwise reads once, few, many or a size class.

TRBV13	.	TRBJ1-6	TRBD1	TGTGCCAGCAGCTTCTCCTTGACAGGGGGCGATCATTCACCCCTCCACTTT	CASSFSLTGGDHSPLHF
TRBV10-2	.	TRBJ1-1	.	TGCGCCAGCACCGGAAGGGGGGGCGCGAGGGCCACTGAAGCTTTCTTT	CASTGRGGARATEAFF
TRBV28	.	TRBJ2-2	TRBD1	TGTGCCAGCAGTTCGGGACAGGGGAGATTTGCCACCGGGGAGCTGTTTTTT	CASSSGQGRFATGELFF
TRBV29-1	.	TRBJ2-1	TRBD2	TGCAGCGTTCAGGGACTAGCGGGAGGGTTTAGCTCCTACAATGAGCAGTTCTTC	CSVQGLAGGFSSYNEQFF
TRBV6-5	once	TRBJ2-1	TRBD2	TGTGCCAGCTGCTGGGAGCGGGGCGGTGAGCAGTTCTTC	CASCWERGGEQFF
TRBV5-4	.	TRBJ1-2	TRBD1	TGTGCCAGCAGCTTGGCCCTAGGACAGGGAACTAACTATGGCTACACCTTC	CASSLALGQGTNYGYTF
TRBV25-1	.	TRBJ1-3	.	TGTGCCAGCAGTTCCCGCTCTCAGGGTTTCGGCGGAAACACCATATATTTT	CASSSRSQGFGGNTIYF
TRBV29-1	.	TRBJ1-1	.	TGCAGCGTTGAATTCATGGGGGCTCGGACTGAAGCTTTCTTT	CSVEFMGARTEAFF
TRBV6-1	.	TRBJ2-3	TRBD2	TGTGCCAGCAGTGGAATAGCGGGAAGGGGAGGGGATACGCAGTATTTT	CASSGIAGRGGDTQYF
TRBV4-2	.	TRBJ2-1	TRBD2	TGTGCCAGCAGCCAAGGTAGCGGGATTTACAATGAGCAGTTCTTC	CASSQGSGIYNEQFF
TRBV6-4	.	TRBJ2-3	.	TGTGCCAGCAACTCATCGTGGGGGCCAGATACGCAGTATTTT	CASNSSWGPDTQYF
TRBV18	.	TRBJ2-5	.	TGTGCCAGCTCACCAGGGGCCCTCAAAGGGGACCAGTACTTC	CASSPGALKGDQYF
TRBV12-3/TRBV12-4	.	TRBJ1-2	.	TGTGCCAGCAGTACAGACCATAACTATGGCTACACCTTC	CASSTDHNYGYTF
TRBV6-5	few	TRBJ1-1	.	TGTGCCAGCCGAACCGACAGTAACACTGAAGCTTTCTTT	CASRTDSNTEAFF
TRBV7-9	.	TRBJ2-5	.	TGTGCCAGCAGCTTAGGTTTCGGGAACGAAGAGACCCAGTACTTC	CASSLGFGNEETQYF
TRBV5-1	.	TRBJ1-3	.	TGCGCCAGCAGCTTCAGGGGCCAGGGAAACACCATATATTTT	CASSFRGQGNTIYF
TRBV4-3	.	TRBJ1-2	.	TGCGCCAGCAGCCAAGAGTGGAGTGCAGGGACTAACTATGGCTACACCTTC	CASSQEWSAGTNYGYTF
TRBV7-2	.	TRBJ2-5	.	TGTGCCAGCAGCTATGGTGGCGGGAATTGGGGAGAGACCCAGTACTTC	CASSYGGGNWGETQYF
TRBV5-4	.	TRBJ2-6	.	TGTGCCAGCAGCTTTCTCGCTGGGGCCAACGTCCTGACTTTC	CASSFLAGANVLTF
TRBV5-1	.	TRBJ1-1	TRBD1	TGCGCCAGCACCCCCGGGGCAGGGGGTGGGAACACTGAAGCTTTCTTT	CASTPGAGGGNTEAFF
TRBV5-4	.	TRBJ1-1	TRBD1	TGTGCCAGCAGCTTGGTAGGGGGCGGGAACACTGAAGCTTTCTTT	CASSLVGGGNTEAFF
TRBV3-1/TRBV3-2	.	TRBJ2-7	.	TGTGCCAGCAGCCAAGAAGGCAGGGCCCACGAGCAGTACTTC	CASSQEGRAHEQYF
TRBV30	.	TRBJ1-3	TRBD1	TGTGCCTGGAGTACAGGGGCTGGAAACACCATATATTTT	CAWSTGAGNTIYF
TRBV7-9	few	TRBJ2-3	.	TGTGCCAGCAGCGACCCCGGACAGAGCACAGATACGCAGTATTTT	CASSDPGQSTDTQYF